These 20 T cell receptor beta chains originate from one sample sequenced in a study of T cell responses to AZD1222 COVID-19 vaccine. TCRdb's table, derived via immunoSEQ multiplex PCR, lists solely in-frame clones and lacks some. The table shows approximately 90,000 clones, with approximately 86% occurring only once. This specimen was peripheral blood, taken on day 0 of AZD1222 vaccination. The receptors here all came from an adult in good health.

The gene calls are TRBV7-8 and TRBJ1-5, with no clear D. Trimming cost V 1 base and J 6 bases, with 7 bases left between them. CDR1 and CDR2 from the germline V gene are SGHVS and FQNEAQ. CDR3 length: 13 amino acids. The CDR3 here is CASSLERVQPQHF. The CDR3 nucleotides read TGTGCCAGCAGCTTAGAAAGGGTTCAGCCCCAGCATTTT.

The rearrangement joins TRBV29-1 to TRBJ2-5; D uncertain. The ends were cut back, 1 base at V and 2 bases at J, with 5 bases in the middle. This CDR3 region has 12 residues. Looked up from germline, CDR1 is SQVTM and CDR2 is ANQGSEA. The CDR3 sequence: CSVEAAQETQYF. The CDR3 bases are TGCAGCGTTGAAGCAGCACAAGAGACCCAGTACTTC.

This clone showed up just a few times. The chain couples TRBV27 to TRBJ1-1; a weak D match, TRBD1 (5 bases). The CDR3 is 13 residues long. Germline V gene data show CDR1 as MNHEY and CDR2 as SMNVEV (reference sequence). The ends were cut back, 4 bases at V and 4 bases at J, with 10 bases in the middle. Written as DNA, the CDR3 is TGTGCCAGCAGTTCCGGGACCGTCACTGAAGCTTTCTTT. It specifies CASSSGTVTEAFF.

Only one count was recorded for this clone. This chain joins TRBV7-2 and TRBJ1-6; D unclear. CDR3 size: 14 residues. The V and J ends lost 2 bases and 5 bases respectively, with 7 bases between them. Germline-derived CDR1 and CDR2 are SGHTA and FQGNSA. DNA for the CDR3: TGTGCCAGCAGCTTATCGCGGGATAATTCACCCCTCCACTTT. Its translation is CASSLSRDNSPLHF.

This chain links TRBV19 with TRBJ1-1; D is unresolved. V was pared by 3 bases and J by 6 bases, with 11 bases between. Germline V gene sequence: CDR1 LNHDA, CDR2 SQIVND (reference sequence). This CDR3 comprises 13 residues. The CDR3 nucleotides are TGTGCCAGTAGTATTTATGAGCGGGCTGAAGCTTTCTTT. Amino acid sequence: CASSIYERAEAFF.

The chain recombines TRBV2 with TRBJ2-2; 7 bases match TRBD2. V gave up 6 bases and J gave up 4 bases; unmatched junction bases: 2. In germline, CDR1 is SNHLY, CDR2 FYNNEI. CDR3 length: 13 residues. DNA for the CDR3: TGTGCCAGCAGACTAGCGCCCACCGGGGAGCTGTTTTTT. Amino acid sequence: CASRLAPTGELFF.

The DNA for the CDR3 is TGTGCCAGTAGCCCACAGAGCTCCTATAATTCACCCCTCCACTTT. Translation: CASSPQSSYNSPLHF. The chain links TRBV19 to TRBJ1-6; D gene uncertain. Germline lookup yields CDR1 LNHDA and CDR2 SQIVND (reference sequence). Between the trimmed V and J ends, which lost 6 bases and 0 bases, there was a span of 9 bases. CDR3 length: 15 residues. Filled out from reference TRBV19 and TRBJ1-6, the complete variable domain reads DGGITQSPKYLFRKEGQNVTLSCEQNLNHDAMYWYRQDPGQGLRLIYYSQIVNDFQKGDIAEGYSVSREKKESFPLTVTSAQKNPTAFYLCASSPQSSYNSPLHFGNGTRLTVT.

In nucleotides, the CDR3 is TGTGCCAGCAGCCCAGCCCCAGGGGTAGGGGTGAACACTGAAGCTTTCTTT. Protein: CASSPAPGVGVNTEAFF. The rearrangement links TRBV7-9 to TRBJ1-1, with D perhaps matching TRBD1 (6 bases). Germline lookup yields CDR1 SEHNR and CDR2 FQNEAQ (reference sequence). V was clipped by 5 bases and J by 0 bases, with 19 bases between them. The CDR3 runs to 17 residues.

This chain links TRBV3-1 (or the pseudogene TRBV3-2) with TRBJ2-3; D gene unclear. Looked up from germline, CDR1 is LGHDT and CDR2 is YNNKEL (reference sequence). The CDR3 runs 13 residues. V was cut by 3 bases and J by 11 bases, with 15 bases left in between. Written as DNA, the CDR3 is TGTGCCAGCAGCCAGGACCTCATTGGGGAGCAGTATTTT. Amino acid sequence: CASSQDLIGEQYF.

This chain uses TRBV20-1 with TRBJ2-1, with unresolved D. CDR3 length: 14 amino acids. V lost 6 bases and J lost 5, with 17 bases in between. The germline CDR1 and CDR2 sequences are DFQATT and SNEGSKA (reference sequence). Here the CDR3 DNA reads TGCAGTGCCAGTCAGCGTTGGCTTAACAATGAGCAGTTCTTC. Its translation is CSASQRWLNNEQFF.

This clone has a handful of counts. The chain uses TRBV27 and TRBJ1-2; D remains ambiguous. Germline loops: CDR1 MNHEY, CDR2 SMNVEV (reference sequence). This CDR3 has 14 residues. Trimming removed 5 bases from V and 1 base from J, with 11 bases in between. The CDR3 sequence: CASSRDNSNYGYTF. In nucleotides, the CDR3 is TGTGCCAGCAGTCGGGATAATAGTAACTATGGCTACACCTTC.

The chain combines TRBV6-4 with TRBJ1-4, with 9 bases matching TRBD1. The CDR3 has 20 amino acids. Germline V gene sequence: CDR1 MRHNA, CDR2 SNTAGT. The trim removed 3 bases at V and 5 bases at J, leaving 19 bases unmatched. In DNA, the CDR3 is TGTGCCAGCAGTGAAGGCGGTAGTGTCCGGGACAGGGAAGGAAATGAAAAACTGTTTTTT. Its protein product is CASSEGGSVRDREGNEKLFF.

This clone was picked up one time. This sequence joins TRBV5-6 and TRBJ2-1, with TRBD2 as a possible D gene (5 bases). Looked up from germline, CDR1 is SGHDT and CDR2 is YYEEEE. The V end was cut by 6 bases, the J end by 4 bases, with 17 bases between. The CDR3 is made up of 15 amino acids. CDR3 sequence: CASTPDFRNYNEQFF. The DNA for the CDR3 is TGTGCCAGCACCCCGGACTTTCGGAATTACAATGAGCAGTTCTTC.

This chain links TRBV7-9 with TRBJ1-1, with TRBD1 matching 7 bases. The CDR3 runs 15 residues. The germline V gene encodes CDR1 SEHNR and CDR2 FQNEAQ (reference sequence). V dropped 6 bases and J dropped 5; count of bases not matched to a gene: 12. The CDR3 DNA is TGTGCCAGCAGTTCGGCCCAAGACAGGGTTACTGAAGCTTTCTTT. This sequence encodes CASSSAQDRVTEAFF.

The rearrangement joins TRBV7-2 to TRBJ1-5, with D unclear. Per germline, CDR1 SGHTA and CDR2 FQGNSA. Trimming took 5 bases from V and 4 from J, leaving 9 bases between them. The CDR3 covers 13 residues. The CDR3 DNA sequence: TGTGCCAGCAGCCCCCACTATAATCAGCCCCAGCATTTT. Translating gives CASSPHYNQPQHF.

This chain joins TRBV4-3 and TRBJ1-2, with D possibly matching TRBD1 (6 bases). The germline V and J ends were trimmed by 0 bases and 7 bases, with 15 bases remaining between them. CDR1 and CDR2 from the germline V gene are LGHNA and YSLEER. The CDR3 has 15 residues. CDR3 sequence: CASSQDGEGVGGYTF. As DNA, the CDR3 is TGCGCCAGCAGCCAAGATGGGGAGGGGGTCGGTGGCTACACCTTC.

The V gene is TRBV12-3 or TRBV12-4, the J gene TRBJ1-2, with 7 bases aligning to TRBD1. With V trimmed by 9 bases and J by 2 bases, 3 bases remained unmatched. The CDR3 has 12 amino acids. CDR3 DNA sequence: TGTGCCAGTCAGACAGGGAACTATGGCTACACCTTC. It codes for CASQTGNYGYTF.

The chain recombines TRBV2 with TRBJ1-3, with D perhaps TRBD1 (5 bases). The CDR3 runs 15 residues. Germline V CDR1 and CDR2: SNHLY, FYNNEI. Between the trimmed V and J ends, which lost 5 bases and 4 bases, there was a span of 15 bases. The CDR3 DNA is TGTGCCAGCAGTTGGGACGGTCCGTCGGGAAACACCATATATTTT. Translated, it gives CASSWDGPSGNTIYF.

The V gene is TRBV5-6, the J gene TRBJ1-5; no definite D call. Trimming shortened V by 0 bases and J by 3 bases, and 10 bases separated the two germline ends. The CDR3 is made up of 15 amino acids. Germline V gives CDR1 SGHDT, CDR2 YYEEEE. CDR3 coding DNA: TGTGCCAGCAGCTTGGCAGATACTTACAATCAGCCCCAGCATTTT. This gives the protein CASSLADTYNQPQHF.

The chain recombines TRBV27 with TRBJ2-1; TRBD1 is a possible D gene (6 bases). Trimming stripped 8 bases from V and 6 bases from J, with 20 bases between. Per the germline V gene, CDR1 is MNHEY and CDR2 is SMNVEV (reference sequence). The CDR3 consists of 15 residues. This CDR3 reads CASCTGHSLINEQFF. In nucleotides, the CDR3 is TGTGCCAGCTGCACGGGACATTCTTTAATCAATGAGCAGTTCTTC.